A selection of T cell receptor beta chains follows, all from one sample in a study of neurological immune-mediated disorders. TCRdb processed the 5' RACE reads anew with MiXCR; each CDR3 protein has one entry. Of under 130,000 distinct CDR3 sequences listed, roughly 10% are singletons. What was sequenced was PBMCs. These TCRs come from a female donor with HTLV-1-associated myelopathy (HAM/TSP). Each CDR3 is given with its conserved first and last residue. Each record gives: CDR3 DNA, CDR3 protein, D gene, clone size, V gene, J gene. D genes are given only for firm matches. Not all rows give a size; the values are once, few, many and, for expanded clones, a class.

cdr3_nt: TGTGCCAGCAGTCCCCTCATCTCCCAAGAGACCCAGTACTTC
cdr3_aa: CASSPLISQETQYF
d_call: NA
clone_size: many
v_call: TRBV28
j_call: TRBJ2-5

cdr3_nt: TGCGCCAGCAGCACCCAGACTTTGAGCTCCTATAATTCACCCCTCCACTTT
cdr3_aa: CASSTQTLSSYNSPLHF
d_call: NA
clone_size: few
v_call: TRBV5-1
j_call: TRBJ1-6

cdr3_nt: TGCAGTGCTCTTCGGACGGGGGGGACCGGGGAGCTGTTTTTT
cdr3_aa: CSALRTGGTGELFF
d_call: TRBD2
clone_size: many
v_call: TRBV20-1
j_call: TRBJ2-2

cdr3_nt: TGTGCCAGCAGTATCGACCCAAAGGGGGCAAACACTGAAGCTTTCTTT
cdr3_aa: CASSIDPKGANTEAFF
d_call: TRBD1
clone_size: NA
v_call: TRBV27
j_call: TRBJ1-1

cdr3_nt: TGCAGTAAAACCCGTACCTCGGCTCCCGGGGCTTTCTTT
cdr3_aa: CSKTRTSAPGAFF
d_call: NA
clone_size: many
v_call: TRBV20-1
j_call: TRBJ1-1

cdr3_nt: TGTGCCAGCAGCGCCGGACGGACAGGGGTTTTGGAGACCCAGTACTTC
cdr3_aa: CASSAGRTGVLETQYF
d_call: TRBD1
clone_size: NA
v_call: TRBV9
j_call: TRBJ2-5

cdr3_nt: TGCAGCGTGGCCCCAGGGATTTCGCTGAACACTGAAGCTTTCTTT
cdr3_aa: CSVAPGISLNTEAFF
d_call: NA
clone_size: many
v_call: TRBV29-1
j_call: TRBJ1-1

cdr3_nt: TGTGCCAGCAGCCCGGAAGCGGGGGGAGATACGCAGTATTTT
cdr3_aa: CASSPEAGGDTQYF
d_call: TRBD2
clone_size: many
v_call: TRBV3-1
j_call: TRBJ2-3

cdr3_nt: TGCAGTGCTAGCCCAGCGGGGAGGGTGCACAATGAGCAGTTCTTC
cdr3_aa: CSASPAGRVHNEQFF
d_call: TRBD2
clone_size: many
v_call: TRBV20-1
j_call: TRBJ2-1

cdr3_nt: TGCAGTGCTAGGGTCAATTTTCCAGGCAATCAGCCCCAGCATTTT
cdr3_aa: CSARVNFPGNQPQHF
d_call: NA
clone_size: many
v_call: TRBV20-1
j_call: TRBJ1-5

cdr3_nt: TGTGCCAGCAGCTCGACAGGGCCCGCTGATACGCAGTATTTT
cdr3_aa: CASSSTGPADTQYF
d_call: TRBD1
clone_size: many
v_call: TRBV7-2
j_call: TRBJ2-3

cdr3_nt: TGTGCCACTGGGACGGCACTAGCCAAAAACATTCAGTACTTC
cdr3_aa: CATGTALAKNIQYF
d_call: NA
clone_size: many
v_call: TRBV10-3
j_call: TRBJ2-4

cdr3_nt: TGCAGTGCTAGGGGGGACAGGAGCTCCTACGAGCAGTACTTC
cdr3_aa: CSARGDRSSYEQYF
d_call: TRBD1
clone_size: many
v_call: TRBV20-1
j_call: TRBJ2-7

cdr3_nt: TGCGCCAGCAGCACCAGCGGGGGGGCCTACGAGCAGTACTTC
cdr3_aa: CASSTSGGAYEQYF
d_call: TRBD2
clone_size: many
v_call: TRBV5-1
j_call: TRBJ2-7

cdr3_nt: TGCGCCAGCAGCGAGGGACAGGGCCACTACGAGCAGTACTTC
cdr3_aa: CASSEGQGHYEQYF
d_call: TRBD1
clone_size: many
v_call: TRBV4-1
j_call: TRBJ2-7

cdr3_nt: TGTGCCAGCTCACCACCTATTCTCCAAGAGACCCAGTACTTC
cdr3_aa: CASSPPILQETQYF
d_call: NA
clone_size: NA
v_call: TRBV18
j_call: TRBJ2-5

cdr3_nt: TGTGCCATCGGGAGAAGCTCTAATGAAAAACTGTTTTTT
cdr3_aa: CAIGRSSNEKLFF
d_call: NA
clone_size: many
v_call: TRBV10-3
j_call: TRBJ1-4

cdr3_nt: TGCAGCGTTAACGGGGCTTTGAACACTGAAGCTTTCTTT
cdr3_aa: CSVNGALNTEAFF
d_call: NA
clone_size: few
v_call: TRBV29-1
j_call: TRBJ1-1

cdr3_nt: TGCAGCACTCTTAAAGACACTGGGGAGCTGTTTTTT
cdr3_aa: CSTLKDTGELFF
d_call: NA
clone_size: once
v_call: TRBV20-1
j_call: TRBJ2-2

cdr3_nt: TGTGCCAGCAGTGAGGGGGGGTTCACCTACGAGCAGTACTTC
cdr3_aa: CASSEGGFTYEQYF
d_call: TRBD2
clone_size: many
v_call: TRBV2
j_call: TRBJ2-7

cdr3_nt: TGTGCCATCAGTGCGGACAGGGAACAGTTCTTC
cdr3_aa: CAISADREQFF
d_call: TRBD1
clone_size: many
v_call: TRBV10-3
j_call: TRBJ2-1

cdr3_nt: TGTGCCACCAGTGACAGGGGGCGTTGGAGACAGTACTTC
cdr3_aa: CATSDRGRWRQYF
d_call: TRBD1
clone_size: many
v_call: TRBV24-1
j_call: TRBJ2-7

cdr3_nt: TGCGCCAGCAGCTTGGGTCCCGGCATCAACACTGAAGCTTTCTTT
cdr3_aa: CASSLGPGINTEAFF
d_call: NA
clone_size: few
v_call: TRBV5-1
j_call: TRBJ1-1

cdr3_nt: TGCAGCGTTGAGTTAAGTGTTTACGAGCAGTACTTC
cdr3_aa: CSVELSVYEQYF
d_call: NA
clone_size: many
v_call: TRBV29-1
j_call: TRBJ2-7

cdr3_nt: TGTGCCAGCAGCTCAACGCGGGACAGGGGACTTTCGCGTCTTCAAGATACGCAGTATTTT
cdr3_aa: CASSSTRDRGLSRLQDTQYF
d_call: TRBD1
clone_size: many
v_call: TRBV7-2
j_call: TRBJ2-3

cdr3_nt: TGCGCCAGCAAGGGGCTTCCTAGCACAGATACGCAGTATTTT
cdr3_aa: CASKGLPSTDTQYF
d_call: NA
clone_size: many
v_call: TRBV5-1
j_call: TRBJ2-3

cdr3_nt: TGCGCCAGCAGCGAGGTACGCACAGATACGCAGTATTTT
cdr3_aa: CASSEVRTDTQYF
d_call: NA
clone_size: many
v_call: TRBV5-1
j_call: TRBJ2-3

cdr3_nt: TGTGCCAGCAGGTCGCCTAGCGGGGGGGCCGACACCGGGGAGCTGTTTTTT
cdr3_aa: CASRSPSGGADTGELFF
d_call: TRBD2
clone_size: many
v_call: TRBV12-3/TRBV12-4
j_call: TRBJ2-2

cdr3_nt: TGCAGTGCTAGTCCCGCGCAGGGGGCTTACGAGCAGTACTTC
cdr3_aa: CSASPAQGAYEQYF
d_call: TRBD1
clone_size: many
v_call: TRBV20-1
j_call: TRBJ2-7

cdr3_nt: TGTGCCACCAGCAGAGCACCTAGTCAGGGTCAGTATTTT
cdr3_aa: CATSRAPSQGQYF
d_call: NA
clone_size: many
v_call: TRBV15
j_call: TRBJ2-3

cdr3_nt: TGTGCCAGCAGTGATCAGGGGTTCGGTGGGGCCAACGTCCTGACTTTC
cdr3_aa: CASSDQGFGGANVLTF
d_call: NA
clone_size: once
v_call: TRBV6-1
j_call: TRBJ2-6

cdr3_nt: TGTGCCAGCAGTTACTCGACTTTGAGGGGTAATTTAAATGAGCAGTTCTTC
cdr3_aa: CASSYSTLRGNLNEQFF
d_call: NA
clone_size: few
v_call: TRBV6-2/TRBV6-3
j_call: TRBJ2-1

cdr3_nt: TGCAGTGCCCCCAATGGGGTGGGGGGCACTGAAGCTTTCTTT
cdr3_aa: CSAPNGVGGTEAFF
d_call: NA
clone_size: NA
v_call: TRBV20-1
j_call: TRBJ1-1

cdr3_nt: TGTGCCAGCAGTGAAAAGACGGAAAACATTCAGTACTTC
cdr3_aa: CASSEKTENIQYF
d_call: NA
clone_size: many
v_call: TRBV2
j_call: TRBJ2-4

cdr3_nt: TGTGCCAGCAGCGCGGACAGGGGGCGCGTGGATGGCTACACCTTC
cdr3_aa: CASSADRGRVDGYTF
d_call: TRBD1
clone_size: many
v_call: TRBV2
j_call: TRBJ1-2

cdr3_nt: TGCGCCAGCAGCTTGCAGGGCGGATTCCAAGAGACCCAGTACTTC
cdr3_aa: CASSLQGGFQETQYF
d_call: NA
clone_size: many
v_call: TRBV5-1
j_call: TRBJ2-5

cdr3_nt: TGTGCCAGCAGCTTTTCCCGATCAGATACGCAGTATTTT
cdr3_aa: CASSFSRSDTQYF
d_call: NA
clone_size: many
v_call: TRBV7-2
j_call: TRBJ2-3

cdr3_nt: TGCAGCGTTGGGGGCGGGCAGGGGTATGGCTACACCTTC
cdr3_aa: CSVGGGQGYGYTF
d_call: NA
clone_size: many
v_call: TRBV29-1
j_call: TRBJ1-2

cdr3_nt: TGCGCCAGCACCGTCAGGGGGCCCTCAACCACAGATACGCAGTATTTT
cdr3_aa: CASTVRGPSTTDTQYF
d_call: TRBD1
clone_size: few
v_call: TRBV5-1
j_call: TRBJ2-3

cdr3_nt: TGTGCCAGCAGCCCAGGACAGACCACCGGGGAGCTGTTTTTT
cdr3_aa: CASSPGQTTGELFF
d_call: NA
clone_size: NA
v_call: TRBV11-2
j_call: TRBJ2-2

cdr3_nt: TGTGCCAGCAGCCGGCCCGGGACAGGGGTTGAAGAGACCCAGTACTTC
cdr3_aa: CASSRPGTGVEETQYF
d_call: TRBD1
clone_size: many
v_call: TRBV12-3/TRBV12-4
j_call: TRBJ2-5

cdr3_nt: TGTGCCAGCTCACCACCGAGGACTAGCGGGGATGAGCAGTTCTTC
cdr3_aa: CASSPPRTSGDEQFF
d_call: TRBD2
clone_size: many
v_call: TRBV18
j_call: TRBJ2-1

cdr3_nt: TGCGCCAGCAGTGACAGTACAACAGATACGCAGTATTTT
cdr3_aa: CASSDSTTDTQYF
d_call: NA
clone_size: NA
v_call: TRBV10-1
j_call: TRBJ2-3

cdr3_nt: TGCGCCAGTAGCTCCCCGGGAGAGGGAGGGTACACTGAAGCTTTCTTT
cdr3_aa: CASSSPGEGGYTEAFF
d_call: NA
clone_size: NA
v_call: TRBV5-1
j_call: TRBJ1-1

cdr3_nt: TGTGCCAGCAGCCCCCTTATGGGGGGTAGTCCCCTCCACTTT
cdr3_aa: CASSPLMGGSPLHF
d_call: NA
clone_size: many
v_call: TRBV3-1
j_call: TRBJ1-6

cdr3_nt: TGTGCCAGCAGCCTAGGACTAGCGGGGGGGACTGGGGCCAACGTCCTGACTTTC
cdr3_aa: CASSLGLAGGTGANVLTF
d_call: TRBD2
clone_size: NA
v_call: TRBV14
j_call: TRBJ2-6

cdr3_nt: TGTGCCAGCTTCCGGGACAGGGCGTTTGGGGCTGAAGCTTTCTTT
cdr3_aa: CASFRDRAFGAEAFF
d_call: TRBD1
clone_size: many
v_call: TRBV28
j_call: TRBJ1-1

cdr3_nt: TGTGCCAGCTCCCGGGGGGGCAGGACCGGGGAGCTGTTTTTT
cdr3_aa: CASSRGGRTGELFF
d_call: TRBD2
clone_size: many
v_call: TRBV7-2
j_call: TRBJ2-2

cdr3_nt: TGCGCCAGCACGTTAGGGGGGGTATACAATGAGCAGTTCTTC
cdr3_aa: CASTLGGVYNEQFF
d_call: NA
clone_size: NA
v_call: TRBV5-1
j_call: TRBJ2-1

cdr3_nt: TGTGCCAGCAGCCATTCGATCTACGAGCAGTACTTC
cdr3_aa: CASSHSIYEQYF
d_call: NA
clone_size: many
v_call: TRBV14
j_call: TRBJ2-7

cdr3_nt: TGCAGCGAGGGGGATCCTGAAGCTTTCTTT
cdr3_aa: CSEGDPEAFF
d_call: NA
clone_size: many
v_call: TRBV20-1
j_call: TRBJ1-1

cdr3_nt: TGTGCCAGCAGCCCCCCTTCTGGGGGGTACAATGAGCAGTTCTTC
cdr3_aa: CASSPPSGGYNEQFF
d_call: NA
clone_size: NA
v_call: TRBV7-2
j_call: TRBJ2-1

cdr3_nt: TGCGCCAGCAGCTTGGCCAGTTCCACCGGGGAGCTGTTTTTT
cdr3_aa: CASSLASSTGELFF
d_call: NA
clone_size: few
v_call: TRBV5-1
j_call: TRBJ2-2

cdr3_nt: TGCGCCAGCAGCCCCAGACCGGGGACACAGATACCGCAGTATTTT
cdr3_aa: CASSPRPGTQIPQYF
d_call: NA
clone_size: many
v_call: TRBV5-1
j_call: TRBJ2-3

cdr3_nt: TGCGCCAGCAGCACCCTCCCGGGACAGGGGGTAACGGAGCAGTACTTC
cdr3_aa: CASSTLPGQGVTEQYF
d_call: TRBD1
clone_size: NA
v_call: TRBV5-1
j_call: TRBJ2-7

cdr3_nt: TGCGCCAGCAGCTTGGGTCTACGTGACAGGACTACCTACGAGCAGTACTTC
cdr3_aa: CASSLGLRDRTTYEQYF
d_call: NA
clone_size: many
v_call: TRBV5-1
j_call: TRBJ2-7

cdr3_nt: TGTGCCAGCAGCTTGGGGGGTTTTTACGAGCAGTACTTC
cdr3_aa: CASSLGGFYEQYF
d_call: NA
clone_size: NA
v_call: TRBV7-2
j_call: TRBJ2-7

cdr3_nt: TGTGCCAGCAGTCTCCTCCTAGGGGAAGCAGATACGCAGTATTTT
cdr3_aa: CASSLLLGEADTQYF
d_call: NA
clone_size: NA
v_call: TRBV7-9
j_call: TRBJ2-3

cdr3_nt: TGTGCCAGCAGCTTTTCCGGGGGGCTACTAGCCAAAAACATTCAGTACTTC
cdr3_aa: CASSFSGGLLAKNIQYF
d_call: NA
clone_size: many
v_call: TRBV5-6
j_call: TRBJ2-4

cdr3_nt: TGCAGTGCTGAACAGGGCGACGTCTACAATGAGCAGTTCTTC
cdr3_aa: CSAEQGDVYNEQFF
d_call: NA
clone_size: many
v_call: TRBV20-1
j_call: TRBJ2-1